This TCR beta chain is from a study of molecular identifiers for immune sequencing clone quantification. TCRdb independently ran MiXCR on the PCR reads; one entry per CDR3 protein. Here the sample spans hundreds of thousands of distinct CDR3 sequences, 25% being singletons. V dropped 0 bases and J dropped 6 bases, with 15 bases sitting between them. The CDR3 runs 16 residues. Germline V gene data show CDR1 as LGHNA and CDR2 as YSLEER. Source material: naive CD8+ T cells from blood, with Jurkat cell RNA spiked in. The subset was: FACS-sorted CD8+CD4-CCR7+CD45RA+ naive T cells. V gene TRBV4-3 combines with J gene TRBJ1-5; no clear D. The origin of this receptor is a human donor in good health. Some libraries in this study had Jurkat cell RNA spiked in. This CDR3 is CASSQEFWAFSQPQHF. In DNA, the CDR3 is TGCGCCAGCAGCCAAGAGTTTTGGGCCTTCAGTCAGCCCCAGCATTTT.